This is a list of T cell receptor beta chains from one sample in a study of Ad26.COV2.S vaccination and SARS-CoV-2 variants. Assay: immunoSEQ multiplex PCR; the TCRdb copy retains only in-frame clones and omits some. The table shows about 350,000 clones, with about 91% occurring only once. The starting material was peripheral blood, obtained after recovery from COVID-19. These receptors were taken from a human donor who had recovered from COVID-19. Each CDR3 is given with its conserved first and last residue. The order of the fields is clone size, D gene, V gene, J gene, CDR3 protein, CDR3 DNA. D genes are given only for firm matches. Expanded clones get a size class; other rows say once, few or many, or leave the size out.

NA	NA	TRBV7-9	TRBJ2-5	CASSPAGRKQETQYF	TGTGCCAGCAGCCCAGCCGGCCGGAAACAAGAGACCCAGTACTTC
NA	TRBD1	TRBV7-2	TRBJ1-6	CASRAGTGVSPLHF	TGTGCCAGCAGGGCCGGGACAGGGGTTTCACCCCTCCACTTT
NA	NA	TRBV5-1	TRBJ2-7	CASSSTGPRYEQYF	TGCGCCAGCAGCTCTACAGGTCCCCGCTACGAGCAGTACTTC
NA	NA	TRBV5-1	TRBJ1-1	CASSLRPQGGTEAFF	TGCGCCAGCAGCTTACGCCCGCAAGGAGGGACTGAAGCTTTCTTT
NA	NA	TRBV29-1	TRBJ1-5	CSVSLGSRSNQPQHF	TGCAGCGTATCCTTGGGGTCTCGTAGCAATCAGCCCCAGCATTTT
NA	NA	TRBV27	TRBJ1-3	CASRSGTHSGNTIYF	TGTGCCAGCAGGTCCGGGACGCACTCTGGAAACACCATATATTTT
NA	TRBD1	TRBV19	TRBJ1-5	CASSITWTGAAQPQHF	TGTGCCAGTAGTATAACCTGGACAGGGGCAGCACAGCCCCAGCATTTT
NA	NA	TRBV7-9	TRBJ2-7	CASSFSSGEQYF	TGTGCCAGCAGCTTCTCCAGTGGCGAGCAGTACTTC
NA	TRBD2	TRBV11-2	TRBJ2-1	CASRATGTSPFNEQFF	TGTGCCAGCAGGGCTACCGGGACTAGCCCTTTCAATGAGCAGTTCTTC
NA	NA	TRBV5-1	TRBJ2-3	CASSPSVQGTDTQYF	TGCGCCAGCAGCCCGTCGGTGCAGGGAACGGATACGCAGTATTTT
NA	NA	TRBV6-6	TRBJ1-1	CASSGVNTEAFF	TGTGCCAGCAGCGGAGTGAACACTGAAGCTTTCTTT
NA	TRBD1	TRBV4-1	TRBJ2-1	CASSAPGQGINEQFF	TGCGCCAGCAGCGCGCCGGGACAGGGGATTAATGAGCAGTTCTTC
few	NA	TRBV7-9	TRBJ1-5	CASSSPRGAVGNQPQHF	TGTGCCAGCAGTTCACCTCGGGGGGCAGTGGGCAATCAGCCCCAGCATTTT
NA	NA	TRBV20-1	TRBJ1-2	CSASSESYGYTF	TGCAGTGCTAGTTCTGAGTCCTATGGCTACACCTTC
NA	NA	TRBV4-1	TRBJ2-3	CASSHRVGSDTQYF	TGCGCCAGCAGCCATAGGGTGGGGTCAGATACGCAGTATTTT
NA	TRBD2	TRBV10-3	TRBJ2-7	CAISASGGAYEQYF	TGTGCCATCAGTGCTAGCGGGGGGGCCTACGAGCAGTACTTC
NA	NA	TRBV9	TRBJ1-1	CASSVESSVNTEAFF	TGTGCCAGCAGCGTAGAATCTTCGGTGAACACTGAAGCTTTCTTT
NA	NA	TRBV9	TRBJ2-2	CASSVGNTGELFF	TGTGCCAGCAGCGTCGGTAACACCGGGGAGCTGTTTTTT
NA	NA	TRBV7-9	TRBJ1-1	CASSLGTAGANTEAFF	TGTGCCAGCAGCTTAGGGACAGCAGGGGCGAACACTGAAGCTTTCTTT
NA	NA	TRBV4-2	TRBJ2-7	CASSQGGTYEQYF	TGTGCCAGCAGCCAAGGTGGGACCTACGAGCAGTACTTC
NA	NA	TRBV7-2	TRBJ2-3	CASSLGRGAWTDTQYF	TGTGCCAGCAGCTTAGGTCGGGGGGCATGGACAGATACGCAGTATTTT
once	TRBD1	TRBV19	TRBJ2-7	CASSPWTGAYEQYF	TGTGCCAGTAGTCCGTGGACAGGGGCCTACGAGCAGTACTTC
NA	NA	TRBV4-1	TRBJ2-2	CASSQGNGELFF	TGCGCCAGCAGCCAAGGGAACGGGGAGCTGTTTTTT
NA	TRBD1	TRBV6-1	TRBJ1-4	CASSDTGTGTNEKLFF	TGTGCCAGCAGTGATACCGGGACAGGGACTAATGAAAAACTGTTTTTT
NA	NA	TRBV7-9	TRBJ1-1	CASSFGGGPTEAFF	TGTGCCAGCAGCTTCGGGGGGGGCCCCACTGAAGCTTTCTTT
once	NA	TRBV9	TRBJ2-3	CASSPPLGRDHTDTQYF	TGTGCCAGCAGCCCACCCCTCGGGCGGGATCACACAGATACGCAGTATTTT